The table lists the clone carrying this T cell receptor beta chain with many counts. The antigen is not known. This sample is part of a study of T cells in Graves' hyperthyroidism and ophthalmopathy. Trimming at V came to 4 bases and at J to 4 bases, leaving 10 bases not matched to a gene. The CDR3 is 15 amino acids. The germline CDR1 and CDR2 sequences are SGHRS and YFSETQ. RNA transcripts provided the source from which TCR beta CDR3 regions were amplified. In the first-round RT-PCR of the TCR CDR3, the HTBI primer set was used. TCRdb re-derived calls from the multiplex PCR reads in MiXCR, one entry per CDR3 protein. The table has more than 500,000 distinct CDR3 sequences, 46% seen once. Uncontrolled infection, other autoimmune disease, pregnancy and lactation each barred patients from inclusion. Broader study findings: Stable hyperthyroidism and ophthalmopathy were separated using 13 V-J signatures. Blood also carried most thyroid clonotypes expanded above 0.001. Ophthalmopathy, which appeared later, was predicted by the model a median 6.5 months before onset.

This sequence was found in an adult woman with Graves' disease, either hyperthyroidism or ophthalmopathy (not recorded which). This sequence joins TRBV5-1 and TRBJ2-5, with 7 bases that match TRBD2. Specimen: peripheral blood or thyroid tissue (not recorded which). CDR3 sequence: CASSPERGVAETQYF. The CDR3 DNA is TGCGCCAGCAGCCCTGAGCGGGGAGTGGCAGAGACCCAGTACTTC. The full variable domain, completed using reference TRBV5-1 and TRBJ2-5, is KAGVTQTPRYLIKTRGQQVTLSCSPISGHRSVSWYQQTPGQGLQFLFEYFSETQRNKGNFPGRFSGRQFSNSRSEMNVSTLELGDSALYLCASSPERGVAETQYFGPGTRLLVL.